The present TCR beta chain was sequenced within a study of T cell changes during pregnancy in multiple sclerosis. Data came from immunoSEQ multiplex PCR; TCRdb stores just in-frame clones and leaves some out. The sample carries about 86,000 clones, around 93% recorded once. This CDR3 region has 16 residues. Trimming took 8 bases from V and 5 from J; bases not matched to a gene: 12. Germline CDR1 reads KGHSH; CDR2 reads LQKENI. The V gene is TRBV18, the J gene TRBJ1-6; the match to TRBD1 covers 7 bases. This clonotype was sampled from a female donor in good health, enrolled as a control in a pregnancy study. Material: peripheral blood, obtained in the first trimester of pregnancy. CDR3 DNA sequence: TGTGCCAGCCTCCAGGTGACAGGGAACCATAATTCACCCCTCCACTTT. Protein: CASLQVTGNHNSPLHF.